The 26 T cell receptor beta chains below all came from one sample that was sequenced in a study of breast tumors, draining lymph nodes, adjacent tissues. TCRdb called the multiplex PCR reads again in MiXCR, with one record for every CDR3 protein. The profile covers approximately 130,000 distinct CDR3 sequences, with over 20% appearing a single time and 2.2% taken by the ten largest. The lymph nodes were axillary draining lymph nodes from breast cancer patients. Sequenced material: axillary lymph node tissue. The receptors derive from a female donor with breast cancer. Some clones in this sample may be carry-over from other donors' samples.

In its sample, this clonotype was seen many times. DNA of the CDR3: TGTGCCAGCAGTCCTCCTGTGGGCACCGGGGAGCTGTTTTTT. This encodes CASSPPVGTGELFF. This chain connects TRBV6-5 to TRBJ2-2; D is ambiguous. CDR1 and CDR2 (germline): MNHEY, SVGAGI. The CDR3 sequence is 14 residues long. Trimming shortened V by 5 bases and J by 4 bases, and 11 bases separated the two germline ends.

This chain uses TRBV12-3 or TRBV12-4 with TRBJ2-2, with a possible D match to TRBD1 (6 bases). CDR3 size: 11 residues. Trimming removed 4 bases from V and 10 bases from J, with 7 bases in between. The CDR3 loop reads CASSSGEELFF. The CDR3, as DNA: TGTGCCAGCAGTTCAGGGGAGGAGCTGTTTTTT.

Remarks on this clonotype: This sequence may be a read error, since a much larger clone differs from it by one base. The conserved final phenylalanine or tryptophan is absent from the CDR3, which likely points to a read error. The V call is TRBV5-1, the J call TRBJ1-5; D is unclear. Germline V gene data show CDR1 as SGHRS and CDR2 as YFSETQ. With 0 bases removed from V and 4 bases from J, the gap between germline ends came to 11 bases. The CDR3 spans 15 residues. CDR3 bases: TGCGCCAGCAGCTTGGCGGGCCGGATAAATCAGCCCCAGCATTGT. It translates to CASSLAGRINQPQHC.

At least ten counts were recorded for this clonotype. The chain employs TRBV28 and TRBJ2-7; 9 bases agree with TRBD2. In germline, CDR1 is MDHEN, CDR2 SYDVKM. The CDR3 has 13 residues. Trimming removed 8 bases from V and 4 bases from J; junction bases left unmatched: 6. The CDR3 loop is CASGSGRTYEQYF. The CDR3 DNA sequence: TGTGCCAGCGGGAGCGGGAGGACGTACGAGCAGTACTTC.

The chain joins TRBV7-8 to TRBJ1-1; 7 positions agree with TRBD1. CDR1 is SGHVS and CDR2 is FQNEAQ in the germline V gene. V shed 3 bases and J 3 bases; nucleotides not matched to a gene: 4. This CDR3 spans 14 amino acids. CDR3 sequence reads: CASSLHRGDTEAFF. The CDR3 DNA reads as TGTGCCAGCAGCTTGCACAGGGGCGACACTGAAGCTTTCTTT.

Of note for this clonotype: A much larger clone differs from this one at a single base, so this may be a read error. The CDR3 DNA sequence: TGTGCCAGCAGTGTCGCAGCGGACTTGGGACAGTTCTACACAGGTACGCAGTATTTT. Its translation: CASSVAADLGQFYTGTQYF. The chain uses TRBV6-4 and TRBJ2-3, with 7 bases matching TRBD1. Germline CDR1 is MRHNA and CDR2 is SNTAGT. CDR3 length: 19 residues.

This clonotype was observed a handful of times. This sequence joins TRBV12-3 or TRBV12-4 and TRBJ2-6, with a possible D match to TRBD1 (6 bases). The CDR3 extends over 15 amino acids. Trimming took off 5 bases at V and 2 bases at J, with 10 bases between the two ends. In DNA, the CDR3 is TGTGCCAGCAGTAGAACAGGGACTGGGGCCAACGTCCTGACTTTC. This translates into CASSRTGTGANVLTF.

Note on this clonotype: Given a much more abundant clone one base away, this may be a read error. The rearrangement links TRBV5-1 to TRBJ2-5; the D is unclear. CDR1 is SGHRS, CDR2 YFSETQ, per germline. The CDR3 extends over 11 amino acids. V shed 4 bases and J shed 0 bases, with 1 base lying between them. DNA of the CDR3: TGCGCCAGCAGCCACCAAGAGACCCAGTACTTC. It encodes CASSHQETQYF.

J is TRBJ1-6 and V is TRBV5-4; D remains ambiguous. V lost 0 bases and J 7 bases, leaving 17 bases between the germline ends. The germline V gene has CDR1 SGHNT and CDR2 YYREEE (reference sequence). The CDR3 consists of 17 residues. The CDR3 region is CASSLVGGRLYNSPLHF. Here the CDR3 DNA reads TGTGCCAGCAGCTTGGTTGGAGGGCGCCTGTACAATTCACCCCTCCACTTT.

This clonotype came up many times. The chain carries TRBV27 and TRBJ1-6; D perhaps matches TRBD1 (6 bases). CDR3 size: 14 residues. V dropped 4 bases and J dropped 5 bases, with 9 bases sitting between them. Germline-derived CDR1 and CDR2 are MNHEY and SMNVEV (reference sequence). Written as DNA, the CDR3 is TGTGCCAGCAGTTCACAGGGACATAATTCACCCCTCCACTTT. It codes for CASSSQGHNSPLHF.

In this sample, this clonotype turned up many times. The rearrangement joins TRBV30 to TRBJ1-2; no clear D gene. This CDR3 region has 12 residues. Germline V gives CDR1 GTSNPN, CDR2 SVGIG (reference sequence). Trimming shortened V by 5 bases and J by 0 bases, and 7 bases separated the two germline ends. The CDR3 nucleotides are TGTGCCTGGGCCGACCCTAACTATGGCTACACCTTC. It codes for CAWADPNYGYTF.

This clonotype was counted ten times or more. The V and J genes are TRBV5-1 and TRBJ2-3; the match to TRBD1 covers 8 bases. The germline V gene encodes CDR1 SGHRS and CDR2 YFSETQ. This CDR3 is 13 amino acids long. J was trimmed by 5 bases and V by 3 bases; bases with no gene match: 2. DNA for the CDR3: TGCGCCAGCAGCTCGACAGGGGAAGATACGCAGTATTTT. Amino acids: CASSSTGEDTQYF.

This clonotype was picked up many times. This rearrangement joins TRBV2 to TRBJ2-5; 9 bases agree with TRBD1. CDR1 and CDR2 (germline): SNHLY, FYNNEI. The CDR3 length is 14 residues. The trim removed 5 bases at V and 5 bases at J, leaving 6 bases unmatched. The CDR3 region is CASSTTGGAETQYF. The CDR3 nucleotides are TGTGCCAGCAGTACTACAGGGGGCGCGGAGACCCAGTACTTC.

To note about this clonotype: A much bigger clone sits one base away, suggesting this may be a read error. The DNA of the CDR3 is TGTGCCCGCAGTTTATGGCGGAACACCGGGGAGCTGTTTTTT. Its protein is CARSLWRNTGELFF. The rearrangement joins TRBV27 to TRBJ2-2; D is uncertain. The CDR3 covers 14 residues. Germline V gene lookup returns CDR1 MNHEY and CDR2 SMNVEV (reference sequence).

Many counts were recorded for this clonotype. The CDR3 DNA reads as TGTGCCACCAGCAGAGTTCCCACCGGGGAGCTGTTTTTT. Protein sequence: CATSRVPTGELFF. The genes are TRBV15 and TRBJ2-2, with no clear D. Germline lookup yields CDR1 LNHNV and CDR2 YYDKDF (reference sequence). The CDR3 runs 13 residues. V lost 1 base and J 4 bases, leaving 4 bases between the germline ends.

The sample holds many counts of this clonotype. The chain employs TRBV2 and TRBJ2-7, with 11 positions matching TRBD1. The CDR3 has 14 amino acids. The junction had 7 bases not matched to a gene; V was cut back by 8 bases and J by 4 bases. Germline lookup yields CDR1 SNHLY and CDR2 FYNNEI. CDR3 DNA sequence: TGTGCCAGCCACGGGACAGGGGGAATTTACGAGCAGTACTTC. It codes for CASHGTGGIYEQYF. Together with reference TRBV2 and TRBJ2-7, the CDR3 gives the full variable domain: EPEVTQTPSHQVTQMGQEVILRCVPISNHLYFYWYRQILGQKVEFLVSFYNNEISEKSEIFDDQFSVERPDGSNFTLKIRSTKLEDSAMYFCASHGTGGIYEQYFGPGTRLTVT.

This clonotype was seen at least ten times. This rearrangement joins TRBV4-1 to TRBJ1-5, with a weak D call TRBD1 (5 bases). The V end lost 3 bases, the J end lost 6 bases, and 12 bases lay between the germline ends. The CDR3 extends over 14 amino acids. Germline CDR1 reads MGHRA; CDR2 reads YSYEKL. CDR3 coding DNA: TGCGCCAGCAGCCAGCCGGGGCCCGGTCAGCCCCAGCATTTT. As protein: CASSQPGPGQPQHF.

This clonotype was seen only a few times. This chain uses TRBV25-1 with TRBJ2-7; D uncertain. V was shortened by 2 bases and J by 3 bases, with 11 bases between the two germline ends. Germline V gene sequence: CDR1 MGHDK, CDR2 SYGVNS. This CDR3 spans 14 amino acids. The CDR3 spells CASSEDGLGYEQYF. The CDR3 DNA follows: TGTGCCAGCAGTGAAGACGGTTTGGGCTACGAGCAGTACTTC.

This clonotype was seen repeatedly, ten times or more. The rearrangement uses TRBV5-4 and TRBJ2-2; a weak D match, TRBD1 (6 bases). Germline V lookup: CDR1 SGHNT, CDR2 YYREEE (reference sequence). The CDR3 has 13 amino acids. The V end lost 7 bases, the J end lost 6 bases, and 13 bases lay between the germline ends. CDR3 region: CASQQGNAGELFF. CDR3 in DNA: TGTGCCAGCCAACAGGGTAATGCCGGGGAGCTGTTTTTT.

This clonotype was seen a few times. V is TRBV19 and J is TRBJ1-3; D unclear. The CDR3 has 15 amino acids. CDR1 and CDR2 (germline): LNHDA, SQIVND (reference sequence). Deletions cut 7 bases from V and 2 bases from J, with 15 bases between. The CDR3 nucleotides read TGTGCCAGTACCCCGGGTCCTAACGCTGGAAACACCATATATTTT. Amino acids: CASTPGPNAGNTIYF.

This clonotype was counted ten times or more. The chain's CDR3 is CASSPPEAGTYEQYF. CDR3 in DNA: TGTGCCAGCAGTCCCCCGGAGGCAGGGACCTACGAGCAGTACTTC. The rearrangement links TRBV28 to TRBJ2-7; perhaps D is TRBD1 or TRBD2 (5 bases each). The CDR3 contains 15 residues. The V gene's germline CDR1 is MDHEN and CDR2 SYDVKM. V was pared by 5 bases and J by 2 bases, with 16 bases between.

Details on this clonotype: A much larger clone differs by one base, so this may be a read error. The chain recombines TRBV30 with TRBJ2-5; D might be TRBD2 (5 bases). CDR1 GTSNPN and CDR2 SVGIG come from the germline V gene (reference sequence). The CDR3 contains 13 residues. The CDR3 region has the DNA TGTGCCTGGTGTCGGGCATGGGGAGAGACCCAGCACTTC. It yields the protein CAWCRAWGETQHF.

About this clonotype: The DNA is left out, because the CDR3 cannot be placed on it with certainty; the CDR3 is given as TCRdb lists it. This chain links TRBV2 with TRBJ1-2; the table's D call, TRBD1, has no DNA check behind it. CDR1 is SNHLY and CDR2 is FYNNEI in the germline V gene. Including both end residues, the CDR3 is 22 amino acids long. CDR3 amino acids: CASSDGTYEQYFGPGISYGYTF.

This clonotype was seen ten or more times. This chain uses TRBV4-1 with TRBJ2-5; 10 nucleotides line up with TRBD2. The J segment lost 1 base and the V segment lost 1 base, leaving 3 bases of the junction unmatched. The V gene's germline CDR1 is MGHRA and CDR2 YSYEKL. The CDR3 has 16 amino acids. The CDR3 DNA is TGCGCCAGCAGCCAAGGCCGGACTAGCGGCCAAGAGACCCAGTACTTC. Translating gives CASSQGRTSGQETQYF.

In this sample, this clonotype turned up many times. The chain recombines TRBV12-3 or TRBV12-4 with TRBJ2-2, with D uncertain. V gave up 6 bases and J gave up 0 bases, with 2 bases separating them. This CDR3 is built from 12 residues. CDR3 sequence reads: CASRPNTGELFF. The CDR3 bases are TGTGCCAGCAGGCCGAACACCGGGGAGCTGTTTTTT.

This clonotype was seen repeatedly, ten times or more. One end of the junction fails to match germline, which may point to a read error. The chain is built from TRBV7-9 and TRBJ1-2; D possibly corresponds to TRBD1 (6 bases). CDR3 size: 9 residues. CDR1 and CDR2 (germline): SEHNR, FQNEAQ (reference sequence). The CDR3 loop reads CASSPQGPF. In nucleotides, the CDR3 is TGTGCCAGCAGCCCACAGGGTCCCTTC.